Listed below are T cell receptor beta chains from one sample, sequenced in a study of blood T cell repertoires in COVID-19. The table came from immunoSEQ multiplex PCR; TCRdb's copy has only in-frame clones and leaves some out. The sample includes 200,000 or so clones, around 86% seen only once; the top ten take over 3%. The sequenced sample was PBMCs or T cells enriched from blood (not recorded which). The receptor set was obtained from a woman aged 40 to 50 with acute COVID-19. CDR3s include the opening cysteine and the closing phenylalanine or tryptophan.

CDR3 length	V gene	J gene	CDR3 protein
16	TRBV4-3	TRBJ1-2	CASSQTGTGRGYGYTF
12	TRBV7-9	TRBJ1-1	CASARGDTEAFF
13	TRBV29-1	TRBJ1-1	CSVMTGGSTEAFF
19	TRBV9	TRBJ2-6	CASSVMDRGQSSGANVLTF
15	TRBV30	TRBJ1-5	CAWSRTSTGNQPQHF
13	TRBV20-1	TRBJ1-6	CSASTTVYSPLHF
16	TRBV7-3	TRBJ2-1	CASSQSRTSGGNEQFF
13	TRBV4-1	TRBJ1-2	CASAPDRDYGYTF
13	TRBV6-2/TRBV6-3	TRBJ2-4	CASSLTEENIQYF
17	TRBV14	TRBJ2-1	CASSQGLTSGGMNEQFF
14	TRBV9	TRBJ1-3	CASSTGDSGNTIYF
15	TRBV7-8	TRBJ1-5	CASSRTAFSNQPQHF
13	TRBV7-9	TRBJ1-1	CASSSKGQGEAFF
13	TRBV11-2	TRBJ2-3	CASVPQGTDTQYF
13	TRBV7-9	TRBJ1-2	CASSLARGYGYTF
14	TRBV27	TRBJ2-7	CASSRIGSSYEQYF
14	TRBV7-8	TRBJ2-7	CASSSQVASYEQYF
14	TRBV27	TRBJ1-6	CASRGDRANSPLHF
15	TRBV9	TRBJ2-3	CASSGTGAIRDTQYF
14	TRBV19	TRBJ1-2	CASSTGTDIGGYTF
13	TRBV4-1	TRBJ1-1	CASSQDGGYEAFF
17	TRBV5-8	TRBJ1-4	CASSPWGRGGRNEKLFF
13	TRBV6-5	TRBJ2-3	CASSGQGEDTQYF
18	TRBV5-1	TRBJ2-1	CASSLHLSGTGLDNEQFF
16	TRBV6-6	TRBJ1-4	CASSRRTGTPNEKLFF
13	TRBV4-3	TRBJ1-1	CASRQSMNTEAFF
11	TRBV2	TRBJ1-1	CASRGESQAFF
11	TRBV5-6	TRBJ1-1	CASSAPGEAFF
15	TRBV27	TRBJ1-1	CASSLMGQPNTEAFF
14	TRBV5-4	TRBJ1-1	CASRTGQGNTEAFF
13	TRBV27	TRBJ2-5	CASSIISEETQYF
16	TRBV4-3	TRBJ1-2	CASSQDLLIGEKGYTF
17	TRBV5-1	TRBJ2-2	CASSPRAGATNTGELFF
14	TRBV6-5	TRBJ1-1	CASSPSSGNTEAFF
13	TRBV6-1	TRBJ1-5	CASSEGRFQPQHF
14	TRBV6-2/TRBV6-3	TRBJ1-2	CASSSWTGTYGYTF
15	TRBV18	TRBJ1-3	CASSPDRYSGNTIYF
13	TRBV19	TRBJ1-4	CASREMSVEKLFF
16	TRBV5-5	TRBJ2-4	CASSDPGQDRKNIQYF
20	TRBV18	TRBJ2-4	CASSPLPGTSGGASKNIQYF
15	TRBV4-3	TRBJ2-1	CASSQGGKGGDEQFF
17	TRBV3-1/TRBV3-2	TRBJ1-5	CASSQNDRGRGNQPQHF
13	TRBV6-1	TRBJ1-1	CASSDRGLFEAFF
16	TRBV6-5	TRBJ2-2	CASSYWGERSTGELFF
14	TRBV5-1	TRBJ1-1	CASSLTGSNTEAFF
11	TRBV6-5	TRBJ1-1	CASSRDTEAFF
15	TRBV5-8	TRBJ1-1	CASSPGQGGNTEAFF
16	TRBV2	TRBJ2-3	CASSELLAERTDTQYF
14	TRBV6-5	TRBJ1-1	CASKVGQLNTEAFF
11	TRBV30	TRBJ1-2	CAWRQYYGYTF
14	TRBV7-9	TRBJ1-1	CASRGQGGNTEAFF
15	TRBV18	TRBJ1-2	CASSPKEWRDYGYTF